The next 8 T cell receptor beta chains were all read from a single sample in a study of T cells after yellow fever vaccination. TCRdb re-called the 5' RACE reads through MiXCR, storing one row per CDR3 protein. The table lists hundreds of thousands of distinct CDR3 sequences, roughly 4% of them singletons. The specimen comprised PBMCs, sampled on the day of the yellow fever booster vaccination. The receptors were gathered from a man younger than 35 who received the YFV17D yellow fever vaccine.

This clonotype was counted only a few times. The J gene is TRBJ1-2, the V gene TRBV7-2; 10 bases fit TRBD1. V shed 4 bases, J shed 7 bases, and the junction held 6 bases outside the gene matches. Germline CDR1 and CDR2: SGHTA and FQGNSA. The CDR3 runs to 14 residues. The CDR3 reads CASSSTGGLPGYTF. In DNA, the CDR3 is TGTGCCAGCAGCTCGACAGGGGGCCTTCCTGGCTACACCTTC.

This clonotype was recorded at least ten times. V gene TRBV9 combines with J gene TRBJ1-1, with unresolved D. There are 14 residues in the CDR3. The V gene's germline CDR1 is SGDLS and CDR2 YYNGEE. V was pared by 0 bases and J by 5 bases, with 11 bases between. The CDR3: CASSVGPVGTEAFF. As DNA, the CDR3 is TGTGCCAGCAGCGTAGGCCCAGTGGGGACTGAAGCTTTCTTT. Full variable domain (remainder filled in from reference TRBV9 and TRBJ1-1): DSGVTQTPKHLITATGQRVTLRCSPRSGDLSVYWYQQSLDQGLQFLIQYYNGEERAKGNILERFSAQQFPDLHSELNLSSLELGDSALYFCASSVGPVGTEAFFGQGTRLTVV.

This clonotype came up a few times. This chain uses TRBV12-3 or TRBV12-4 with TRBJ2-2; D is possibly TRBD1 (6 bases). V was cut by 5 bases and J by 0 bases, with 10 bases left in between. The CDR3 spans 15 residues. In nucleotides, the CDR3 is TGTGCCAGCAGTGAGTGGACAGCGAACACCGGGGAGCTGTTTTTT. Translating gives CASSEWTANTGELFF.

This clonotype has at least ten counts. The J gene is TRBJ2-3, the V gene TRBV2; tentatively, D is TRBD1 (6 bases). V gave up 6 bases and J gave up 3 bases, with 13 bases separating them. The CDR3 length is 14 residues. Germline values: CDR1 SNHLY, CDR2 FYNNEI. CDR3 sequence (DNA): TGTGCCAGCAGAGACAGGACTGTGACAGATACGCAGTATTTT. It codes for CASRDRTVTDTQYF.

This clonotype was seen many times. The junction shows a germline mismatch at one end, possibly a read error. In nucleotides, the CDR3 is TGCGCCAGCAGCTTGGACAGGGATCAGCCCCAGCATTTT. This sequence encodes CASSLDRDQPQHF. The chain recombines TRBV18 with TRBJ1-5; 8 positions agree with TRBD1. Germline CDR1 and CDR2: KGHSH and LQKENI. The CDR3 is 13 residues long.

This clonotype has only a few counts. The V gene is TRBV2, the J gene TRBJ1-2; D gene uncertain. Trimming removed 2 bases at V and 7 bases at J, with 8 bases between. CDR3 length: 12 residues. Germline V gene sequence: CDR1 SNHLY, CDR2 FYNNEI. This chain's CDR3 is CASSELALGYTF. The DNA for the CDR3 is TGTGCCAGCAGTGAACTCGCTCTTGGCTACACCTTC.

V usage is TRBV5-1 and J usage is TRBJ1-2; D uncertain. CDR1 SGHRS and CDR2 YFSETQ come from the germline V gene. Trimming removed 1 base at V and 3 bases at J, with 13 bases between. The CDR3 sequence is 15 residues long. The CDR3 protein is CASSLNEGRDYGYTF. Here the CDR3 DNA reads TGCGCCAGCAGCTTGAACGAAGGGCGGGACTATGGCTACACCTTC. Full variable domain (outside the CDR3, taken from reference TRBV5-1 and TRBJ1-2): KAGVTQTPRYLIKTRGQQVTLSCSPISGHRSVSWYQQTPGQGLQFLFEYFSETQRNKGNFPGRFSGRQFSNSRSEMNVSTLELGDSALYLCASSLNEGRDYGYTFGSGTRLTVV.

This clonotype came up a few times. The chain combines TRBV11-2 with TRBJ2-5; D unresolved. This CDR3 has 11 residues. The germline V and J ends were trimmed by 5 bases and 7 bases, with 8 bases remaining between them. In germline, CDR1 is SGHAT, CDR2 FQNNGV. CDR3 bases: TGTGCCAGCAGCACAGTGGGGACCCAGTACTTC. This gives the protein CASSTVGTQYF.